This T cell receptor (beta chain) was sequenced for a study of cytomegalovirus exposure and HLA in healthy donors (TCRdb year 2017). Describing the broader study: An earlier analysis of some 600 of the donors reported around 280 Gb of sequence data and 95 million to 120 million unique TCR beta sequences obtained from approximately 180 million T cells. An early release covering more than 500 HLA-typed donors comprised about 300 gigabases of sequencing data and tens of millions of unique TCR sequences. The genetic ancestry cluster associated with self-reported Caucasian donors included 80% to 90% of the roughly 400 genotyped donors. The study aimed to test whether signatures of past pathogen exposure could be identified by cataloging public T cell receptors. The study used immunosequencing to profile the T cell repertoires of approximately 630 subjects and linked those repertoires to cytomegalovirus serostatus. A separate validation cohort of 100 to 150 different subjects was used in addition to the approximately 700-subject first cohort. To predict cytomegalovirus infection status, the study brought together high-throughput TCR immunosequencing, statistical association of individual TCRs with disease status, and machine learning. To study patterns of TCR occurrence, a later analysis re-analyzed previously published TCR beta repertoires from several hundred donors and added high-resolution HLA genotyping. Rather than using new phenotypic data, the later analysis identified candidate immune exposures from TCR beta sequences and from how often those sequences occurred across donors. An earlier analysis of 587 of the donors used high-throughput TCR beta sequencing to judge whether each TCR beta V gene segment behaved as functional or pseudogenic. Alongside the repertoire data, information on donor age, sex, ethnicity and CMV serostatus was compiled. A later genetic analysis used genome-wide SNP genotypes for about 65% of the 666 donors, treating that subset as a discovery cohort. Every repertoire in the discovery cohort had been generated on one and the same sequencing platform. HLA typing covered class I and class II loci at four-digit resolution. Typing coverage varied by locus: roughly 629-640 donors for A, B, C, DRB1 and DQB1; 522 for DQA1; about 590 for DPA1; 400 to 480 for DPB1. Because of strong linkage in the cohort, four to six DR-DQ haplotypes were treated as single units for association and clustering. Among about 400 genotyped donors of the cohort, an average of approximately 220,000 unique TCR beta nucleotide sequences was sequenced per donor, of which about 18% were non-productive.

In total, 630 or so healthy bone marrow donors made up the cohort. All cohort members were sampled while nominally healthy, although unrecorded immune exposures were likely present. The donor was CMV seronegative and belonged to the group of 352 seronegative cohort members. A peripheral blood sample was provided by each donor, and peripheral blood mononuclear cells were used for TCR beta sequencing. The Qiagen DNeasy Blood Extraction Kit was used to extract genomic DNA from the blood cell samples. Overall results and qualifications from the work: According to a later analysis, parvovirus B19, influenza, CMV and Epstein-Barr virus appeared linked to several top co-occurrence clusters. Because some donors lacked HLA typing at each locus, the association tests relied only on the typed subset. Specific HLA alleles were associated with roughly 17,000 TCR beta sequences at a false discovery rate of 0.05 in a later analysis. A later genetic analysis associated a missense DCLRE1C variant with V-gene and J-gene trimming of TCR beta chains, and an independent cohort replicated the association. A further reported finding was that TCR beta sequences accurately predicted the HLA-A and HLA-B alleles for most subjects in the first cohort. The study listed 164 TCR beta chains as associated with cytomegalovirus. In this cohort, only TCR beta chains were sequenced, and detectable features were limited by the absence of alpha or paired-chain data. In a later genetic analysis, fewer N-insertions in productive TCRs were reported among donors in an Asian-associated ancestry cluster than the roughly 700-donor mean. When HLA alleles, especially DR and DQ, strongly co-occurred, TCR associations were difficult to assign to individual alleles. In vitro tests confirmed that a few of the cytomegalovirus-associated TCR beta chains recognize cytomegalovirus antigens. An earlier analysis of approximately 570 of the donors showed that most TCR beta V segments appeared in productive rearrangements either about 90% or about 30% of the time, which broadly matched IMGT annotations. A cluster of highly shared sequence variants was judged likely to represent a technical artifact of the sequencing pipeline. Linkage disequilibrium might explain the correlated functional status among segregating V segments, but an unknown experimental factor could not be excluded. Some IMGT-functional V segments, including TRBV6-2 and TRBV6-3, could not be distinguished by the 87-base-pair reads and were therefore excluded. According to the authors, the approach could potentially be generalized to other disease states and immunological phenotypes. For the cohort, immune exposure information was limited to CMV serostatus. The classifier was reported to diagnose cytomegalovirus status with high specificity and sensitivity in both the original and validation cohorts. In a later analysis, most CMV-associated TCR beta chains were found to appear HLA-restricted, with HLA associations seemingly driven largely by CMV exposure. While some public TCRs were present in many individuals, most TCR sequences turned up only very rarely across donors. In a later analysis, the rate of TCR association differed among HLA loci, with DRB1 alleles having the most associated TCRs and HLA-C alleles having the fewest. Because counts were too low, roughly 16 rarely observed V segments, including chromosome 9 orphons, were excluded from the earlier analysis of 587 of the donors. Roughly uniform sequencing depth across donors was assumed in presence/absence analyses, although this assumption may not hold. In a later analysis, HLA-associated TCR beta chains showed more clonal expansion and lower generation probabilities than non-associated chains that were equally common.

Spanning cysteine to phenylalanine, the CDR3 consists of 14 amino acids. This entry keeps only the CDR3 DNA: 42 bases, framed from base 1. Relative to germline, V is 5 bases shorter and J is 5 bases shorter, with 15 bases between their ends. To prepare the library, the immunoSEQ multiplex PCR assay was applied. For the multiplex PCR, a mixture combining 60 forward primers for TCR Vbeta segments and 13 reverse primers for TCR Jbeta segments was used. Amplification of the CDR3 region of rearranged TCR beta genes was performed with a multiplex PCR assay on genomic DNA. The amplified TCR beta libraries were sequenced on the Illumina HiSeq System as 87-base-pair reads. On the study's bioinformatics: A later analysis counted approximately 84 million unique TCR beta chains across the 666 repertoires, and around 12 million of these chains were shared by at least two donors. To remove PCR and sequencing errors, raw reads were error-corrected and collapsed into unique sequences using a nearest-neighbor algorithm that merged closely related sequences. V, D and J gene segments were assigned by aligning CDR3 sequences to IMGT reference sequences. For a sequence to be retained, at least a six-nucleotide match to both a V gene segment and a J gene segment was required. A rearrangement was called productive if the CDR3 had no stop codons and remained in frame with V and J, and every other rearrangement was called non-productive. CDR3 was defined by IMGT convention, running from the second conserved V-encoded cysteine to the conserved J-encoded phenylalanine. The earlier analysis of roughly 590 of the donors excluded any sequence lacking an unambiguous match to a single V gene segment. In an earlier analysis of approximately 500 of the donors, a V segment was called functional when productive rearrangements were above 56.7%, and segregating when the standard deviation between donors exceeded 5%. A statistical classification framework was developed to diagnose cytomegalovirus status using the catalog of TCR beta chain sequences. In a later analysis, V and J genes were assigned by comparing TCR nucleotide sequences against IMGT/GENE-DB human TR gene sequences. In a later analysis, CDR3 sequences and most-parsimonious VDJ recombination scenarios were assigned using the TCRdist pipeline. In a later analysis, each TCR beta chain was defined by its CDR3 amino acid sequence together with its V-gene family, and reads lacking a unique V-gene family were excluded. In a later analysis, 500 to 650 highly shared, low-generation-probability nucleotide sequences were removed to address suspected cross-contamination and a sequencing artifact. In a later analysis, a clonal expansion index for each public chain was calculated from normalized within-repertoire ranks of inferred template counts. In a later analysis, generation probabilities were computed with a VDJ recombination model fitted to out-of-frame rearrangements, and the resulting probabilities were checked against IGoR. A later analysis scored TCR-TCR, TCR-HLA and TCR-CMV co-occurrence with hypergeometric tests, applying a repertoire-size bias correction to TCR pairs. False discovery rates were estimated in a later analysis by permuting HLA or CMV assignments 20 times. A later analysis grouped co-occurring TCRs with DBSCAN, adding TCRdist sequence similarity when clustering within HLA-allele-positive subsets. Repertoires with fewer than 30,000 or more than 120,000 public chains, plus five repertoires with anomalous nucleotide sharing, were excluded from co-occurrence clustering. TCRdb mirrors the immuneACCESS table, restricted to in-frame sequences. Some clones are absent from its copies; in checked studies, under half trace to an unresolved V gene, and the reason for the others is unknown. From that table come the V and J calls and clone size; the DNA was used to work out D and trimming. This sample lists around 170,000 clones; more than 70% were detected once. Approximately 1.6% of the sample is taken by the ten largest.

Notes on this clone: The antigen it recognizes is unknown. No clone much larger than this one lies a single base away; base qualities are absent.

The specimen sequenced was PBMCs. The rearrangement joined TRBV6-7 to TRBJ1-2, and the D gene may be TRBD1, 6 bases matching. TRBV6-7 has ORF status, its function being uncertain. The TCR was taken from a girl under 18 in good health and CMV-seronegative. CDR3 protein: CASSETGRAYGYTF. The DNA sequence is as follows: TGTGCCAGCAGTGAGACAGGTCGAGCTTATGGCTACACCTTC.